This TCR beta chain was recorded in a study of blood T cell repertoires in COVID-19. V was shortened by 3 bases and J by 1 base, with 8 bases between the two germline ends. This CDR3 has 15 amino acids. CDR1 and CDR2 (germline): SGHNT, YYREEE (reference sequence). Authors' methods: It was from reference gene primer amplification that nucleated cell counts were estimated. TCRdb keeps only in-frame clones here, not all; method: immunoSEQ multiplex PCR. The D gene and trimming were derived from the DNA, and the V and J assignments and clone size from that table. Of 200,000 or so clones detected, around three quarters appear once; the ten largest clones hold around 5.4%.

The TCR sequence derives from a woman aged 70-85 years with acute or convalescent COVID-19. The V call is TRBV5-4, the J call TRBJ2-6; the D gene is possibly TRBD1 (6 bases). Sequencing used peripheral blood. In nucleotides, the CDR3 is TGTGCCAGCAGCTCGACAGGTTCTGGGGCCAACGTCCTGACTTTC. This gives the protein CASSSTGSGANVLTF.